Shown below are 9 T cell receptor beta chains from a single sample sequenced in a study of blood T cell repertoires in COVID-19. Using immunoSEQ multiplex PCR, the repertoire was profiled, and TCRdb retains in-frame clones only, with some absent. The sample carries some 290,000 clones, roughly 90% recorded once. Input material: peripheral blood. The receptors originated from a woman in her twenties or thirties with COVID-19, enrolled during active disease.

The chain has TRBV6-5 and TRBJ2-7; possibly TRBD2 for D (8 bases). CDR1 MNHEY and CDR2 SVGAGI come from the germline V gene. The CDR3 has 14 amino acids. Trimming shortened V by 5 bases and J by 0 bases, and 11 bases separated the two germline ends. In DNA, the CDR3 is TGTGCCAGCAGTCGGGAGGGGGCCTCCTACGAGCAGTACTTC. Encoded protein: CASSREGASYEQYF.

This clone appeared once. The chain couples TRBV27 to TRBJ2-7; D is perhaps TRBD2 (6 bases). This CDR3 contains 15 residues. The germline CDR1 and CDR2 sequences are MNHEY and SMNVEV (reference sequence). Trimming stripped 5 bases from V and 1 base from J, with 15 bases between. CDR3 sequence: CASSLTGGASYEQYF. The DNA for the CDR3 is TGTGCCAGCAGTCTTACCGGCGGGGCATCCTACGAGCAGTACTTC.

This chain uses TRBV5-1 with TRBJ1-5, with D possibly being TRBD1 (5 bases). The V end was cut by 0 bases, the J end by 4 bases, with 17 bases between. Looked up from germline, CDR1 is SGHRS and CDR2 is YFSETQ. This CDR3 region has 17 residues. The CDR3 DNA follows: TGCGCCAGCAGCTTGGCGCCTGTAGGGGCCGGTAATCAGCCCCAGCATTTT. Translation gives CASSLAPVGAGNQPQHF.

This chain connects TRBV4-3 to TRBJ1-1, with 10 bases matching TRBD1. Germline V gene sequence: CDR1 LGHNA, CDR2 YSLEER. CDR3 length equals 13 residues. V dropped 4 bases and J dropped 8; count of bases not matched to a gene: 4. The CDR3 reads CASSRGTGDEAFF. In DNA form, the CDR3 reads TGCGCCAGCAGCCGCGGGACAGGGGACGAAGCTTTCTTT.

Only a few counts were recorded for this clone. This chain links TRBV3-1 (or the pseudogene TRBV3-2) with TRBJ1-1, with 8 positions matching TRBD1. Germline CDR1 LGHDT, CDR2 YNNKEL (reference sequence). This CDR3 comprises 14 residues. J was trimmed by 2 bases and V by 5 bases; bases with no gene match: 4. The DNA of the CDR3 is TGTGCCAGCAGCTCCAGGGGGCGAAACACTGAAGCTTTCTTT. This codes for CASSSRGRNTEAFF.

CDR3 nucleotides: TGTGCCAGCAGTTGGAGGGTCGGGACGGGTTCACCCCTCCACTTT. This gives the protein CASSWRVGTGSPLHF. The rearrangement links TRBV6-5 to TRBJ1-6, with D perhaps TRBD1 (5 bases). The V end lost 4 bases, the J end lost 9 bases, and 16 bases lay between the germline ends. The germline gives CDR1 MNHEY, CDR2 SVGAGI. The CDR3 runs 15 residues.

The rearrangement joins TRBV2 to TRBJ1-1; D uncertain. The germline V and J ends were trimmed by 7 bases and 7 bases, with 10 bases remaining between them. This CDR3 has 11 amino acids. Germline V gene sequence: CDR1 SNHLY, CDR2 FYNNEI. DNA of the CDR3: TGTGCCAGCACCCAACTTATTGAAGCTTTCTTT. It codes for CASTQLIEAFF.

Here the CDR3 reads CSAASGEQYF. The CDR3 DNA reads TGCAGTGCTGCCAGTGGCGAGCAGTACTTC. V and J are TRBV20-1 and TRBJ2-7; D call uncertain. The V end lost 5 bases, the J end lost 6 bases, and 8 bases lay between the germline ends. Germline-derived CDR1 and CDR2 are DFQATT and SNEGSKA (reference sequence). There are 10 residues in the CDR3.

The chain has TRBV7-2 and TRBJ2-7; TRBD2 matches 11 bases. Looked up from germline, CDR1 is SGHTA and CDR2 is FQGNSA. The CDR3 consists of 14 residues. V lost 4 bases, J lost 4 bases, and 3 bases stayed unmatched. The CDR3 sequence is CASSSSGRPYEQYF. CDR3 bases: TGTGCCAGCAGCTCTAGCGGGAGGCCATACGAGCAGTACTTC.